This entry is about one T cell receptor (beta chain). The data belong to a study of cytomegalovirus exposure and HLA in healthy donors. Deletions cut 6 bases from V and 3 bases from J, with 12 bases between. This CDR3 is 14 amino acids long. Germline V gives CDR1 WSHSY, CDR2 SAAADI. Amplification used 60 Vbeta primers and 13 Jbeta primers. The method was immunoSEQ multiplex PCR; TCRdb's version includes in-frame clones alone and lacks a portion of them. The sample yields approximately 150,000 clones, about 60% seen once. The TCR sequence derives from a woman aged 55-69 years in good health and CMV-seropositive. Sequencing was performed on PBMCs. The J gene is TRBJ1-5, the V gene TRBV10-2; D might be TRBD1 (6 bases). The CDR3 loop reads CASRGDTPNQPQHF. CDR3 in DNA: TGCGCCAGCAGGGGGGACACCCCCAATCAGCCCCAGCATTTT.